This T cell receptor (beta chain) was profiled in a study of CD8 T cells in Susac syndrome. Sequencing of TCR beta drew on CD8+ and CD4+ T cells from blood. The CDR3 loop spans 12 amino acids. V gave up 7 bases and J gave up 5 bases, with 14 bases separating them. The V gene's germline CDR1 is SQVTM and CDR2 ANQGSEA. RNA totalling roughly 0.45 to 1 ug underwent reverse transcription with random hexamers. An immunoSEQ multiplex PCR amplified TCR beta CDR3 over 54 Vbeta and 13 Jbeta. TCRdb recomputed calls from the immunoSEQ multiplex PCR reads with MiXCR, one row per CDR3 protein. The data contain approximately 120,000 distinct CDR3 sequences, roughly 96% of them singletons.

The sample was CD4+ T cells from PBMCs. The chain uses TRBV29-1 and TRBJ2-5, with a possible D match to TRBD1 (6 bases). The TCR was taken from a human donor in good health. Here the CDR3 DNA reads TGCAGCGATACTAAAGACAGGGAGACCCAGTACTTC. Its translation is CSDTKDRETQYF.